Below, 14 T cell receptor beta chains from the same sample are listed, as sequenced in a study of T cell repertoires in cytomegalovirus infection. These receptors' antigens are unknown. TCRdb re-called the reads with MiXCR, one entry per CDR3 protein. In the table there are about 500,000 distinct CDR3 sequences, roughly a third of which are singletons. The sequencing here drew on cultured PBMCs, taken from culture after CMV antigen stimulation. Receptors originate from a human donor in good health (CMV status not recorded). Some clones in this sample may be carry-over from other donors' samples.

There are a few counts of this clonotype. The genes are TRBV7-6 and TRBJ2-2; the match to TRBD2 covers 8 bases. The junction had 5 bases not matched to a gene; V was cut back by 1 base and J by 7 bases. The CDR3 covers 15 residues. Germline loops: CDR1 SGHVS, CDR2 FNYEAQ. The CDR3 sequence: CASSLDGGLGGELFF. The CDR3 DNA sequence: TGTGCCAGCAGCTTAGACGGGGGACTAGGCGGGGAGCTGTTTTTT. The full variable domain, its missing parts supplied by reference TRBV7-6 and TRBJ2-2, is GAGVSQSPRYKVTKRGQDVALRCDPISGHVSLYWYRQALGQGPEFLTYFNYEAQQDKSGLPNDRFSAERPEGSISTLTIQRTEQRDSAMYRCASSLDGGLGGELFFGEGSRLTVL.

This clonotype appeared a few times. The V gene is TRBV7-2, the J gene TRBJ1-3, with D tentatively TRBD1 (5 bases). The germline CDR1 and CDR2 sequences are SGHTA and FQGNSA. V lost 0 bases to trimming and J lost 0 bases, with 12 bases between them. There are 17 residues in the CDR3. The CDR3 here is CASSLAGVGGSGNTIYF. CDR3 sequence (DNA): TGTGCCAGCAGCTTAGCAGGGGTGGGGGGCTCTGGAAACACCATATATTTT.

The V call is TRBV20-1, the J call TRBJ2-7; D uncertain. The CDR3 totals 13 residues. V dropped 3 bases and J dropped 5 bases, with 14 bases sitting between them. CDR1 DFQATT and CDR2 SNEGSKA come from the germline V gene (reference sequence). DNA for the CDR3: TGCAGTGCTAGGAGAGGTTATTGGGACGAGCAGTACTTC. This gives the protein CSARRGYWDEQYF.

This rearrangement joins TRBV12-3 or TRBV12-4 to TRBJ2-1; 7 nucleotides match TRBD2. This CDR3 is built from 13 residues. V lost 6 bases and J lost 6; bases outside the gene matches: 5. The CDR3 nucleotides read TGTGCCAGCAGAAGGACTAGGGGCAATGAGCAGTTCTTC. Its protein product is CASRRTRGNEQFF.

V usage is TRBV6-5 and J usage is TRBJ1-1; D remains ambiguous. The germline CDR1 and CDR2 sequences are MNHEY and SVGAGI. The V and J ends lost 0 bases and 1 base respectively, with 12 bases between them. This CDR3 has 16 residues. The DNA of the CDR3 is TGTGCCAGCAGTTACTCTTACTTTGACACGAACACTGAAGCTTTCTTT. It yields the protein CASSYSYFDTNTEAFF.

In its sample, this clonotype was seen many times. This chain uses TRBV12-3 or TRBV12-4 with TRBJ2-1; D uncertain. V lost 5 bases and J lost 1, with 3 bases in between. This CDR3 contains 12 residues. CDR3: CASSISYNEQFF. The DNA for the CDR3 is TGTGCCAGCAGTATTTCCTACAATGAGCAGTTCTTC.

This clonotype came up a few times. The chain has TRBV28 and TRBJ2-2, with TRBD2 matching 8 bases. CDR1 MDHEN and CDR2 SYDVKM come from the germline V gene. The V gene end was trimmed by 2 bases and the J gene end by 7 bases; junction bases not matched to a gene: 30. This CDR3 contains 23 residues. The CDR3 spells CASSLTSDRLAHTSLLRGGELFF. CDR3 sequence (DNA): TGTGCCAGCAGTTTAACTTCTGACCGACTAGCGCACACCAGCCTACTTCGGGGCGGGGAGCTGTTTTTT. Full variable domain (rest looked up from reference TRBV28 and TRBJ2-2): DVKVTQSSRYLVKRTGEKVFLECVQDMDHENMFWYRQDPGLGLRLIYFSYDVKMKEKGDIPEGYSVSREKKERFSLILESASTNQTSMYLCASSLTSDRLAHTSLLRGGELFFGEGSRLTVL.

Turning to this clonotype: A much larger clone sits a single nucleotide away, making a read error possible. This sequence joins TRBV7-9 and TRBJ2-1; 10 bases match TRBD2. Germline assignment: CDR1 SEHNR and CDR2 FQNEAQ (reference sequence). The V gene end was trimmed by 5 bases and the J gene end by 7 bases; junction bases not matched to a gene: 11. The CDR3 covers 16 residues. Here the CDR3 reads CASSPHGTSAGNEQFF. CDR3 nucleotides: TGTGCCAGCAGCCCGCACGGGACTAGCGCGGGGAATGAGCAGTTCTTC.

This clonotype was picked up a small number of times. The CDR3, as DNA: TGTGCCAGCAGCTTAGAACCCGGGCTGCAGGTGAACACTGAAGCTTTCTTT. Protein sequence: CASSLEPGLQVNTEAFF. The chain links TRBV11-1 to TRBJ1-1; D unresolved. The CDR3 spans 17 residues. V was trimmed by 1 base and J by 0 bases, leaving 15 bases between them. Per germline, CDR1 SGHAT and CDR2 FQDESV (reference sequence).

The chain combines TRBV7-2 with TRBJ1-1, with a weak D call TRBD1 (6 bases). In germline, CDR1 is SGHTA, CDR2 FQGNSA. The ends were cut back, 3 bases at V and 6 bases at J, with 17 bases in the middle. The CDR3 runs to 15 residues. The CDR3 sequence: CASSFGGGASAEAFF. As DNA, the CDR3 is TGTGCCAGCAGCTTCGGTGGGGGGGCAAGTGCTGAAGCTTTCTTT.

This clonotype has a handful of counts. The rearrangement joins TRBV7-6 to TRBJ1-1; D gene unclear. CDR3 size: 16 residues. CDR1 is SGHVS and CDR2 is FNYEAQ in the germline V gene. V was trimmed by 4 bases and J by 1 base, leaving 16 bases between them. CDR3 nucleotides: TGTGCCAGCAGCTCCCACCTAACAACTACGAACACTGAAGCTTTCTTT. Its protein product is CASSSHLTTTNTEAFF. Combining the CDR3 with reference TRBV7-6 and TRBJ1-1 gives the whole variable domain GAGVSQSPRYKVTKRGQDVALRCDPISGHVSLYWYRQALGQGPEFLTYFNYEAQQDKSGLPNDRFSAERPEGSISTLTIQRTEQRDSAMYRCASSSHLTTTNTEAFFGQGTRLTVV.

This clonotype was seen only a few times. The V call is TRBV4-1, the J call TRBJ2-1, with D possibly called TRBD1 or TRBD2 (6 bases each). The CDR3 has 18 amino acids. V was trimmed by 1 base and J by 4 bases, leaving 20 bases between them. CDR1 and CDR2 (germline): MGHRA, YSYEKL. The CDR3 DNA reads as TGCGCCAGCAGCCAAGCTGGGGGCTCTGGTAGCGGTTACAATGAGCAGTTCTTC. Protein: CASSQAGGSGSGYNEQFF.

This clonotype was counted ten times or more. The chain combines TRBV7-2 with TRBJ1-1; no definite D call. The V end lost 0 bases, the J end lost 0 bases, and 11 bases lay between the germline ends. The CDR3 is 16 amino acids. Germline V lookup: CDR1 SGHTA, CDR2 FQGNSA. CDR3 sequence: CASSLAWGAMNTEAFF. The CDR3 nucleotides are TGTGCCAGCAGCTTAGCCTGGGGAGCCATGAACACTGAAGCTTTCTTT.

The V call is TRBV4-1, the J call TRBJ2-2; D might be TRBD2 (6 bases). Trimming took 0 bases from V and 4 from J, leaving 18 bases between them. This CDR3 has 18 residues. CDR1 is MGHRA and CDR2 is YSYEKL in the germline V gene. The CDR3 is CASSQDPLGGSITGELFF. The CDR3 bases are TGCGCCAGCAGCCAAGATCCGCTCGGAGGGTCTATCACCGGGGAGCTGTTTTTT.